Here is one T cell receptor beta chain with its context. Additional DNA sequences in this sample encode the identical CDR3. The sample is drawn from a study of shared clonotypes between healthy human individuals. Study details: The plates for each donor numbered three CD4 naive, three CD4 memory, two CD8 naive and one CD8 memory.

CDR3 length: 13 amino acids. The V and J ends lost 1 base and 0 bases respectively, with 3 bases between them. Germline CDR1 MNHNS, CDR2 SASEGT. Data came from immunoSEQ multiplex PCR; TCRdb stores just in-frame clones and leaves some out. The table lists some 1.1 million clones, approximately 75% of them singletons. The sequenced sample was memory CD4+ T cells from PBMCs. Documented subset: CD45RA-negative fraction. This TCR came from a man aged 18 to 30 in good health. Some clones in this sample may be carry-over from other donors' samples. This sequence joins TRBV6-1 and TRBJ1-2; D remains unclear. CDR3 DNA: TGTGCCAGCAGTGAAGGACCTAACTATGGCTACACCTTC. Amino acid sequence: CASSEGPNYGYTF.